This T cell receptor beta chain was retrieved from a study of blood T cell repertoires in COVID-19. Background on the study: COVID-19 samples, acute and convalescent, were from the United States, Italy and Spain. In each case, the material was cDNA or gDNA derived from T cells, B-cell-depleted T cells, or PBMCs.

This CDR3 comprises 16 residues. Germline V gives CDR1 LGHDT, CDR2 YNNKEL (reference sequence). The V and J ends lost 4 bases and 2 bases respectively, with 15 bases between them. Per the study methods: Counts of nucleated cells, estimated from reference gene primer amplification, were obtained. Generated by immunoSEQ multiplex PCR, the TCRdb table keeps only in-frame clones and is missing some. That table gives V, J and clone size, and the DNA gave D and trimming. The sample has over 350,000 clones, 86% seen once. The chain uses TRBV3-1 (or the pseudogene TRBV3-2) and TRBJ2-1, with D unclear. The sequencing input was peripheral blood. This sequence originates from a woman between 25 and 40 years old with active or convalescent COVID-19. Here the CDR3 reads CASSRLSVAPYNEQFF. The DNA for the CDR3 is TGTGCCAGCAGCCGACTTTCGGTAGCCCCCTACAATGAGCAGTTCTTC.